This T cell receptor (beta chain) derives from a study of early T cells in non-severe SARS-CoV-2 infection. Study-level background: RNA in bulk from unsorted whole blood was sequenced, and chains were unpaired.

Each CDR3 protein is one row after TCRdb ran MiXCR on the 5' RACE reads. The sample contains roughly 32,000 distinct CDR3 sequences, about 10% of which appear only once. Trimming took 3 bases from V and 0 from J, leaving 9 bases between them. The CDR3 sequence is 14 residues long. Germline-derived CDR1 and CDR2 are SGHDT and YYEEEE. This clonotype was recorded many times. This receptor was identified in an adult who was a healthcare worker with PCR-confirmed SARS-CoV-2 infection or an uninfected control (not recorded which). The sequenced sample was whole blood. The chain couples TRBV5-6 to TRBJ1-2, with no clear D. The CDR3 region is CASSSYSSNYGYTF. The DNA for the CDR3 is TGTGCCAGCAGCTCATACTCTTCTAACTATGGCTACACCTTC.